These 12 T cell receptor beta chains were sequenced from one sample in a study of blood T cell repertoires in COVID-19. TCRdb's table, derived via immunoSEQ multiplex PCR, lists solely in-frame clones and lacks some. The table includes 65,000 to 75,000 clones, 65% to 90% detected once. The sample was peripheral blood. All receptors derive from a man at least 80 years old with acute or convalescent COVID-19.

A note on this clone: This same CDR3 is encoded by further DNA sequences in the sample. V is TRBV18 and J is TRBJ1-1; D call uncertain. The CDR3 is made up of 14 amino acids. V lost 3 bases and J 1 base, leaving 9 bases between the germline ends. Germline CDR1 KGHSH, CDR2 LQKENI. The DNA of the CDR3 is TGTGCCAGCTCACCTTCGACGGGGAACACTGAAGCTTTCTTT. It yields the protein CASSPSTGNTEAFF.

The chain joins TRBV30 to TRBJ1-4; 7 nucleotides agree with TRBD1. The length of the CDR3 is 13 residues. Trimming at V came to 7 bases and at J to 4 bases, leaving 6 bases not matched to a gene. Germline assignment: CDR1 GTSNPN and CDR2 SVGIG (reference sequence). The CDR3 DNA is TGTGCCTCTGCCGGGACAGTTAATGAAAAACTGTTTTTT. Amino acid sequence: CASAGTVNEKLFF.

Here the CDR3 reads CATSRDKLAQFF. The CDR3 nucleotides read TGTGCCACCAGCAGAGATAAACTAGCGCAGTTCTTC. The rearrangement uses TRBV15 and TRBJ2-1; weak D call: TRBD2 (6 bases). V lost 0 bases and J 12 bases, leaving 9 bases between the germline ends. The CDR3 runs 12 residues. The germline V gene encodes CDR1 LNHNV and CDR2 YYDKDF (reference sequence).

This clone was seen only a few times. The chain is built from TRBV6-2 or TRBV6-3 and TRBJ2-1; 11 positions agree with TRBD2. Looked up from germline, CDR1 is MNHEY and CDR2 is SVGEGT. With V trimmed by 6 bases and J by 7 bases, 8 bases remained unmatched. CDR3 length: 15 residues. The CDR3 loop is CASSLRLAGLNEQFF. In DNA, the CDR3 is TGTGCCAGCAGCCTTCGACTAGCGGGACTTAATGAGCAGTTCTTC.

The chain is built from TRBV9 and TRBJ1-1; 8 bases agree with TRBD1. J gave up 3 bases and V 2 bases, and 6 bases lay outside the gene matches. Germline V gives CDR1 SGDLS, CDR2 YYNGEE. The CDR3 totals 15 residues. In nucleotides, the CDR3 is TGTGCCAGCAGCGTGGAGACAGGGGCCTACACTGAAGCTTTCTTT. Translated: CASSVETGAYTEAFF. The whole variable domain, filled in from reference TRBV9 and TRBJ1-1, reads DSGVTQTPKHLITATGQRVTLRCSPRSGDLSVYWYQQSLDQGLQFLIQYYNGEERAKGNILERFSAQQFPDLHSELNLSSLELGDSALYFCASSVETGAYTEAFFGQGTRLTVV.

This clone was picked up a small number of times. The gene calls are TRBV28 and TRBJ2-3, with TRBD2 matching 8 bases. The V and J ends lost 7 bases and 5 bases, in that order; junction bases with no gene match: 8. The CDR3 sequence is 14 residues long. Per germline, CDR1 MDHEN and CDR2 SYDVKM. The CDR3 loop reads CASTLGLAGDTQYF. CDR3 DNA sequence: TGTGCCAGCACCCTCGGACTAGCAGGAGATACGCAGTATTTT.

The V gene is TRBV10-3, the J gene TRBJ1-1, with D possibly matching TRBD1 (5 bases). This CDR3 has 14 amino acids. The germline V and J ends were trimmed by 4 bases and 0 bases, with 9 bases remaining between them. Germline V gene lookup returns CDR1 ENHRY and CDR2 SYGVKD. CDR3 in DNA: TGTGCCATCAGTGTGGAGGGGTTGAACACTGAAGCTTTCTTT. It codes for CAISVEGLNTEAFF.

The chain has TRBV7-9 and TRBJ1-4; TRBD1 aligns across 8 bases. V lost 3 bases and J lost 3; bases outside the gene matches: 9. CDR3 length: 17 residues. Germline V lookup: CDR1 SEHNR, CDR2 FQNEAQ (reference sequence). CDR3 loop: CASSLTGTGNSNEKLFF. Written as DNA, the CDR3 is TGTGCCAGCAGCTTGACCGGGACAGGAAATTCTAATGAAAAACTGTTTTTT.

The chain recombines TRBV15 with TRBJ1-6; TRBD1 agrees at 10 bases. Germline V CDR1 and CDR2: LNHNV, YYDKDF (reference sequence). The J segment lost 16 bases and the V segment lost 2 bases, leaving 8 bases of the junction unmatched. The CDR3 spans 14 residues. The CDR3 loop reads CATSRSTGGQTLHF. In DNA form, the CDR3 reads TGTGCCACCAGCAGATCGACAGGGGGCCAAACACTCCACTTT.

V and J are TRBV7-2 and TRBJ1-6; the D is unclear. The CDR3 is made up of 15 amino acids. V was trimmed by 1 base and J by 7 bases, leaving 11 bases between them. Germline assignment: CDR1 SGHTA and CDR2 FQGNSA. The DNA of the CDR3 is TGTGCCAGCAGCTTAGGCCCAGGCCAGAATTCACCCCTCCACTTT. This gives the protein CASSLGPGQNSPLHF.

The CDR3 coding sequence is TGTGCCAGCAGTGTCGGGGACAGGGGGAGCTATGGCTACACCTTC. Translation gives CASSVGDRGSYGYTF. The V and J genes are TRBV6-6 and TRBJ1-2, with TRBD1 matching 11 bases. Per the germline V gene, CDR1 is MNHNY and CDR2 is SVGAGI (reference sequence). With 5 bases clipped from V and 4 bases from J, the junction kept 6 bases outside the gene matches. This CDR3 region has 15 residues.

The chain employs TRBV6-2 or TRBV6-3 and TRBJ2-1; TRBD2 agrees at 8 bases. Germline CDR1 reads MNHEY; CDR2 reads SVGEGT. The V and J ends lost 2 bases and 8 bases, in that order; junction bases with no gene match: 20. This CDR3 has 19 residues. Here the CDR3 reads CASSYRVWGGRFEEDEQFF. DNA for the CDR3: TGTGCCAGCAGTTACCGGGTTTGGGGCGGGAGGTTTGAGGAAGATGAGCAGTTCTTC.